The 16 T cell receptor beta chains below all came from one sample that was sequenced in a study of blood T cell repertoires in COVID-19. The method was immunoSEQ multiplex PCR; TCRdb's version includes in-frame clones alone and lacks a portion of them. Of about 400,000 clones listed, about 88% are singletons. The specimen was peripheral blood. These receptors were obtained from a human donor in a cohort sampled during active COVID-19.

This chain connects TRBV19 to TRBJ2-2; the match to TRBD1 covers 7 bases. Per germline, CDR1 LNHDA and CDR2 SQIVND (reference sequence). CDR3 length equals 15 residues. Trimming took 6 bases from V and 7 from J; bases not matched to a gene: 11. CDR3 coding DNA: TGTGCCAGTAGCCCTGACAGGGAAAGTGGCGGGGAGCTGTTTTTT. As protein: CASSPDRESGGELFF.

The chain employs TRBV7-2 and TRBJ2-1, with 10 positions matching TRBD2. Trimming cost V 1 base and J 1 base; bases outside gene matches: 7. Germline V gives CDR1 SGHTA, CDR2 FQGNSA. This CDR3 region has 18 residues. Here the CDR3 DNA reads TGTGCCAGCAGCTTAGTTGCTAGCGGGGGATTTTCCTACAATGAGCAGTTCTTC. Translating it yields CASSLVASGGFSYNEQFF.

This chain's CDR3 is CASSRDSLGADTQYF. The CDR3 DNA is TGTGCCAGCAGTCGGGACAGCCTAGGGGCAGATACGCAGTATTTT. The V gene is TRBV2, the J gene TRBJ2-3, with 7 bases fitting TRBD1. Germline values: CDR1 SNHLY, CDR2 FYNNEI. The length of the CDR3 is 15 residues. The J segment lost 4 bases and the V segment lost 5 bases, leaving 9 bases of the junction unmatched.

The chain has TRBV29-1 and TRBJ2-7, with 7 bases that match TRBD2. Germline loops: CDR1 SQVTM, CDR2 ANQGSEA. The CDR3 is 13 residues long. V lost 4 bases and J lost 5; bases outside the gene matches: 8. As DNA, the CDR3 is TGCAGCGTTGTCCCGGGGGGTACTAACGAGCAGTACTTC. Its translation is CSVVPGGTNEQYF.

The chain links TRBV28 to TRBJ1-5; the D is unclear. V was pared by 5 bases and J by 4 bases, with 6 bases between. The V gene's germline CDR1 is MDHEN and CDR2 SYDVKM. This CDR3 has 12 residues. CDR3 sequence: CASSPGNQPQHF. CDR3 bases: TGTGCCAGCAGTCCCGGGAATCAGCCCCAGCATTTT.

This clone turned up a few times. The rearrangement joins TRBV3-1 (or the pseudogene TRBV3-2) to TRBJ2-1; 9 bases match TRBD1. Germline CDR1 LGHDT, CDR2 YNNKEL (reference sequence). This CDR3 comprises 15 residues. The ends lost 6 bases at V and 6 bases at J; junction bases unmatched: 9. CDR3 DNA: TGTGCCAGCAGTCTACCTAGGGGACAGGGCAATGAGCAGTTCTTC. This translates into CASSLPRGQGNEQFF.

This clone was seen once. The V and J genes are TRBV2 and TRBJ2-1; TRBD1 might be the D (5 bases). Germline loops: CDR1 SNHLY, CDR2 FYNNEI. V lost 4 bases, J lost 11 bases, and 12 bases lay in between. There are 12 residues in the CDR3. CDR3 DNA sequence: TGTGCCAGCAGTGGTTTCAGGGTCCAGCAGTTCTTC. It is translated as CASSGFRVQQFF.

The V gene is TRBV15, the J gene TRBJ1-6; tentative D call: TRBD1 (5 bases). CDR3 length: 14 amino acids. From germline, CDR1 is LNHNV and CDR2 YYDKDF (reference sequence). With 1 base removed from V and 6 bases from J, the gap between germline ends came to 7 bases. CDR3 in DNA: TGTGCCACCAGCAGAGCGGGGGTTAATTCACCCCTCCACTTT. As protein: CATSRAGVNSPLHF.

The chain has TRBV6-5 and TRBJ2-4, with 7 bases lining up with TRBD2. The V gene end was trimmed by 6 bases and the J gene end by 2 bases; junction bases not matched to a gene: 1. The CDR3 is 13 amino acids. Per germline, CDR1 MNHEY and CDR2 SVGAGI. Here the CDR3 reads CASSGGTKNIQYF. The CDR3 DNA follows: TGTGCCAGCAGCGGGGGGACCAAAAACATTCAGTACTTC.

This clone was seen a few times. The DNA of the CDR3 is TGTGCCAGCAGCTTGGTCAGGGGAACTGGAAACACCATATATTTT. Translating it yields CASSLVRGTGNTIYF. The rearrangement links TRBV5-6 to TRBJ1-3; TRBD1 might be the D (6 bases). This CDR3 contains 15 residues. Deletions cut 0 bases from V and 2 bases from J, with 9 bases between. Germline CDR1 SGHDT, CDR2 YYEEEE.

The chain is built from TRBV30 and TRBJ2-5; 7 bases align to TRBD1. From germline, CDR1 is GTSNPN and CDR2 SVGIG (reference sequence). The CDR3 is made up of 16 amino acids. Trimming took 0 bases from V and 2 from J; bases not matched to a gene: 9. The CDR3 DNA follows: TGTGCCTGGAGTGTACTAGGGGGCACAGCACAAGAGACCCAGTACTTC. Residues: CAWSVLGGTAQETQYF.

V usage is TRBV10-3 and J usage is TRBJ2-3; tentative D call: TRBD2 (6 bases). The CDR3 totals 17 residues. Germline values: CDR1 ENHRY, CDR2 SYGVKD. Between the trimmed V and J ends, which lost 4 bases and 4 bases, there was a span of 21 bases. The CDR3 region is CAISGLVPSRSADTQYF. The CDR3 DNA reads TGTGCCATCAGTGGACTAGTCCCTAGTCGTAGTGCAGATACGCAGTATTTT.

The V and J genes are TRBV10-3 and TRBJ2-5, with TRBD1 as a possible D gene (5 bases). V was trimmed by 1 base and J by 5 bases, leaving 11 bases between them. Germline V CDR1 and CDR2: ENHRY, SYGVKD. The CDR3 totals 14 residues. The CDR3 DNA reads as TGTGCCATCAGTGAGTTGGGGCCAGGGGAGACCCAGTACTTC. Protein sequence: CAISELGPGETQYF.

This clone was picked up a small number of times. The chain is built from TRBV2 and TRBJ1-2, with no clear D. CDR3 length: 11 amino acids. V lost 6 bases and J lost 7, with 9 bases in between. Germline V CDR1 and CDR2: SNHLY, FYNNEI. Written as DNA, the CDR3 is TGTGCCAGCAGCGTTCAGTCTGGCTACACCTTC. Protein: CASSVQSGYTF. The whole variable domain, filled in from reference TRBV2 and TRBJ1-2, reads EPEVTQTPSHQVTQMGQEVILRCVPISNHLYFYWYRQILGQKVEFLVSFYNNEISEKSEIFDDQFSVERPDGSNFTLKIRSTKLEDSAMYFCASSVQSGYTFGSGTRLTVV.

V and J are TRBV7-6 and TRBJ2-7, with 9 bases fitting TRBD2. The CDR3 has 16 residues. CDR1 SGHVS and CDR2 FNYEAQ come from the germline V gene. V lost 5 bases to trimming and J lost 3 bases; unmatched junction nucleotides: 11. The CDR3 region has the DNA TGTGCCAGCAGCCGTCAGAGGGGTAGCGGGGGCTACGAGCAGTACTTC. It yields the protein CASSRQRGSGGYEQYF.

This clone was seen once. The J gene is TRBJ2-2, the V gene TRBV4-1, with D perhaps TRBD2 (6 bases). CDR3 length equals 15 residues. Trimming took 4 bases from V and 4 from J, leaving 13 bases between them. Germline V gives CDR1 MGHRA, CDR2 YSYEKL. The CDR3 protein is CASSPRLEATGELFF. CDR3 nucleotides: TGCGCCAGCAGCCCTAGACTAGAGGCCACCGGGGAGCTGTTTTTT.